These 19 T cell receptor beta chains were sequenced from one sample in a study of blood T cell repertoires in COVID-19. Clones were sequenced by immunoSEQ multiplex PCR, and TCRdb holds only the in-frame ones, with some missing. In the table there are tens of thousands of clones, 85% of which are singletons. Sequenced input: peripheral blood. Receptors originate from a man in his 60s with acute or convalescent COVID-19.

The J gene is TRBJ2-7, the V gene TRBV4-2; D perhaps matches TRBD2 (7 bases). Trimming shortened V by 0 bases and J by 5 bases, and 14 bases separated the two germline ends. Germline assignment: CDR1 LGHNA and CDR2 YNFKEQ. The CDR3 loop spans 15 amino acids. The CDR3 region has the DNA TGTGCCAGCAGCCAAGAAGGGGGGGGCCTAAACGAGCAGTACTTC. The encoded protein is CASSQEGGGLNEQYF.

This clone appeared a few times. The chain combines TRBV14 with TRBJ2-3; D is undetermined. V was pared by 0 bases and J by 10 bases, with 11 bases between. Germline CDR1 reads SGHDN; CDR2 reads FVKESK. The CDR3 extends over 13 amino acids. The CDR3, as DNA: TGTGCCAGCAGCCAAGATTTAGAGTCTCCGCAGTATTTT. Translated, it gives CASSQDLESPQYF.

The CDR3 nucleotides read TGTGCCAGTAGTATACTCGGGTACTATGGCTACACCTTC. Its translation is CASSILGYYGYTF. The V gene is TRBV19, the J gene TRBJ1-2; D call uncertain. CDR3 size: 13 residues. Germline V CDR1 and CDR2: LNHDA, SQIVND (reference sequence). With 2 bases removed from V and 3 bases from J, the gap between germline ends came to 7 bases.

This chain uses TRBV9 with TRBJ2-5; TRBD2 is a possible D gene (6 bases). CDR1 is SGDLS and CDR2 is YYNGEE in the germline V gene. The V end lost 4 bases, the J end lost 4 bases, and 17 bases lay between the germline ends. The CDR3 has 15 residues. DNA for the CDR3: TGTGCCAGCAGCCCCGGGACTTTCCGAAGAGAGACCCAGTACTTC. Its protein product is CASSPGTFRRETQYF.

The chain carries TRBV7-2 and TRBJ2-3; TRBD2 matches 8 bases. Germline CDR1 is SGHTA and CDR2 is FQGNSA. CDR3 length: 15 amino acids. The V segment lost 8 bases and the J segment 4 bases; nucleotides outside the gene matches: 11. CDR3 residues: CASRLGLAGPDTQYF. Here the CDR3 DNA reads TGTGCCAGCCGATTAGGACTAGCAGGTCCAGATACGCAGTATTTT.

V usage is TRBV19 and J usage is TRBJ1-5; 10 bases line up with TRBD1. Germline loops: CDR1 LNHDA, CDR2 SQIVND (reference sequence). V shed 1 base, J shed 4 bases, and the junction held 10 bases outside the gene matches. The CDR3 is 18 amino acids. CDR3 sequence reads: CASSIGVGPGQGNQPQHF. DNA of the CDR3: TGTGCCAGTAGTATAGGCGTGGGCCCGGGACAGGGGAATCAGCCCCAGCATTTT.

V is TRBV4-2 and J is TRBJ1-2; D perhaps matches TRBD1 (5 bases). CDR3 size: 17 residues. V shed 0 bases and J shed 0 bases, with 14 bases lying between them. CDR1 is LGHNA, CDR2 YNFKEQ, per germline. In nucleotides, the CDR3 is TGTGCCAGCAGCCAAGAGGGGCCCGGCTACTCTAACTATGGCTACACCTTC. The encoded protein is CASSQEGPGYSNYGYTF.

The chain recombines TRBV3-1 (or the pseudogene TRBV3-2) with TRBJ1-1; D is unclear. V shed 3 bases and J shed 8 bases, with 16 bases lying between them. The CDR3 length is 14 residues. The germline CDR1 and CDR2 sequences are LGHDT and YNNKEL (reference sequence). CDR3 sequence reads: CASSQTSRRREAFF. The CDR3, as DNA: TGTGCCAGCAGCCAGACTTCCCGTAGAAGAGAAGCTTTCTTT.

This clone showed up just once. V is TRBV11-3 and J is TRBJ2-1; 12 nucleotides line up with TRBD2. The J segment lost 5 bases and the V segment lost 5 bases, leaving 13 bases of the junction unmatched. The CDR3 covers 18 residues. Germline V gives CDR1 SGHNT, CDR2 YENEEA. CDR3 in DNA: TGTGCCAGCAGCCTCTCTAGCGGGAGGGCCTCATCTCACAATGAGCAGTTCTTC. The encoded protein is CASSLSSGRASSHNEQFF.

This chain's CDR3 is CASSESSGRVVEQYF. For the CDR3, the DNA is TGTGCCAGCAGTGAAAGTAGCGGGAGGGTGGTTGAGCAGTACTTC. J is TRBJ2-7 and V is TRBV2, with 11 bases matching TRBD2. Germline CDR1 is SNHLY and CDR2 is FYNNEI. The CDR3 length is 15 residues. V lost 2 bases to trimming and J lost 7 bases; unmatched junction nucleotides: 7.

This clone was seen once. This chain uses TRBV2 with TRBJ1-1; D is unresolved. Germline CDR1 and CDR2: SNHLY and FYNNEI. The CDR3 contains 15 residues. The V end lost 7 bases, the J end lost 1 base, and 16 bases lay between the germline ends. The CDR3 region is CASNDLPAGNTEAFF. The CDR3 DNA is TGTGCCAGCAACGATCTCCCGGCAGGGAACACTGAAGCTTTCTTT.

Only one count was recorded for this clone. J is TRBJ2-7 and V is TRBV18; 8 nucleotides line up with TRBD2. This CDR3 has 15 residues. Germline assignment: CDR1 KGHSH and CDR2 LQKENI. J lost 6 bases, V lost 4 bases, and 11 bases had no gene match. CDR3 in DNA: TGTGCCAGCTCACTACGGTTAGCGGGACAAGGCGAGCAGTACTTC. It is translated as CASSLRLAGQGEQYF.

The chain recombines TRBV4-2 with TRBJ2-1; D possibly corresponds to TRBD2 (7 bases). This CDR3 comprises 19 residues. Germline V gene data show CDR1 as LGHNA and CDR2 as YNFKEQ. V lost 0 bases, J lost 4 bases, and 22 bases lay in between. CDR3 coding DNA: TGTGCCAGCAGCCAAGAATCGGTCATGGGGGGGCAGGCTTACAATGAGCAGTTCTTC. Encoded protein: CASSQESVMGGQAYNEQFF.

The chain combines TRBV3-1 (or the pseudogene TRBV3-2) with TRBJ1-2; no firm D call. V was clipped by 4 bases and J by 8 bases, with 17 bases between them. Germline CDR1 is LGHDT and CDR2 is YNNKEL (reference sequence). The CDR3 length is 14 residues. The CDR3 spells CASSRITGRNGYTF. As DNA, the CDR3 is TGTGCCAGCAGCCGAATTACCGGGAGGAACGGCTACACCTTC.

The V call is TRBV9, the J call TRBJ1-4; possibly TRBD1 for D (5 bases). Trimming left V 3 bases short and J 10 bases short, with 13 bases between. Germline V CDR1 and CDR2: SGDLS, YYNGEE. The CDR3 runs to 13 residues. The CDR3 sequence: CASSEKGLGKLFF. In DNA, the CDR3 is TGTGCCAGCAGCGAAAAGGGGTTGGGAAAACTGTTTTTT.

The chain combines TRBV10-3 with TRBJ2-5; 10 nucleotides line up with TRBD2. The CDR3 has 14 residues. The trim removed 10 bases at V and 4 bases at J, leaving 9 bases unmatched. Germline lookup yields CDR1 ENHRY and CDR2 SYGVKD. The CDR3 sequence: CATCPAGGPETQYF. The CDR3 nucleotides are TGTGCCACGTGCCCAGCGGGGGGGCCAGAGACCCAGTACTTC.

This clone came up once. V usage is TRBV29-1 and J usage is TRBJ2-3; TRBD1 matches at 7 bases. Trimming removed 8 bases from V and 1 base from J; junction bases left unmatched: 9. The V gene's germline CDR1 is SQVTM and CDR2 ANQGSEA. The CDR3 runs to 14 residues. CDR3 DNA: TGCAGCACGAAAGACAGGGTTGGCACAGATACGCAGTATTTT. Protein: CSTKDRVGTDTQYF.

The chain recombines TRBV10-3 with TRBJ1-2; D is perhaps TRBD1 (5 bases). Germline V gene lookup returns CDR1 ENHRY and CDR2 SYGVKD. This CDR3 region has 12 residues. Deletions cut 7 bases from V and 6 bases from J, with 12 bases between. The CDR3, as DNA: TGTGCCATCAAAGAAGGGGAGGATGGCTACACCTTC. Protein product: CAIKEGEDGYTF.

The V gene is TRBV2, the J gene TRBJ2-1, with 9 bases identical to TRBD2. V lost 8 bases, J lost 9 bases, and 11 bases stayed unmatched. The CDR3 contains 14 residues. Germline V CDR1 and CDR2: SNHLY, FYNNEI. This chain's CDR3 is CASVRLAGGGEQFF. CDR3 coding DNA: TGTGCCAGCGTTAGGCTCGCGGGAGGGGGTGAGCAGTTCTTC.